The 20 T cell receptor beta chains below all came from one sample that was sequenced in a study of T cells after yellow fever vaccination. TCRdb processed the 5' RACE reads anew with MiXCR; each CDR3 protein has one entry. This sample carries 300,000 or so distinct CDR3 sequences, roughly 13% of them seen once, and the ten largest clones take 0.5% to 0.6%. The sequencing used CD4+ T cells sorted from PBMCs, collected 45 days after the yellow fever booster vaccination. The source of these receptors is a young man who received the YFV17D yellow fever vaccine.

This chain connects TRBV6-1 to TRBJ2-3, with D hard to call. Germline V CDR1 and CDR2: MNHNS, SASEGT. The CDR3 covers 15 residues. Trimming pared 6 bases from V and 0 bases from J, leaving 13 bases between. The CDR3 reads CASSDASISTDTQYF. The CDR3 DNA reads as TGTGCCAGCAGCGACGCTTCTATCAGCACAGATACGCAGTATTTT.

This clonotype occurred a few times. The V call is TRBV15, the J call TRBJ2-4, with no clear D. Trimming cost V 3 bases and J 8 bases, with 17 bases left between them. Per the germline V gene, CDR1 is LNHNV and CDR2 is YYDKDF (reference sequence). The CDR3 extends over 15 amino acids. The CDR3 coding sequence is TGTGCCACCAGCAGTGGGCGCGGCCCTTGGGACATTCAGTACTTC. Amino acid sequence: CATSSGRGPWDIQYF.

This clonotype was observed a handful of times. This chain uses TRBV19 with TRBJ2-1; no clear D gene. The CDR3 extends over 14 amino acids. Trimming stripped 0 bases from V and 9 bases from J, with 12 bases between. The V gene's germline CDR1 is LNHDA and CDR2 SQIVND (reference sequence). The CDR3: CASSIDVKGGEQFF. The CDR3 coding sequence is TGTGCCAGTAGTATAGACGTAAAGGGCGGTGAGCAGTTCTTC.

The chain combines TRBV15 with TRBJ1-2, with TRBD1 matching over 9 bases. Trimming removed 1 base from V and 7 bases from J; junction bases left unmatched: 13. Looked up from germline, CDR1 is LNHNV and CDR2 is YYDKDF (reference sequence). There are 17 residues in the CDR3. The CDR3 sequence: CATSRVFSGQGGPGYTF. For the CDR3, the DNA is TGTGCCACCAGCAGAGTCTTCTCGGGACAGGGAGGACCTGGCTACACCTTC.

This sequence joins TRBV9 and TRBJ1-6; D unclear. V lost 4 bases to trimming and J lost 6 bases, with 14 bases between them. The CDR3 has 15 residues. In germline, CDR1 is SGDLS, CDR2 YYNGEE. The CDR3 spells CASSPNAGRNSPLHF. CDR3 bases: TGTGCCAGCAGCCCAAACGCAGGCCGTAATTCACCCCTCCACTTT.

This clonotype was seen more than once but under ten times. The V call is TRBV2, the J call TRBJ2-7; TRBD2 might be the D (6 bases). The CDR3 extends over 14 amino acids. The germline V and J ends were trimmed by 8 bases and 3 bases, with 17 bases remaining between them. CDR1 SNHLY and CDR2 FYNNEI come from the germline V gene. CDR3 nucleotides: TGTGCCAGCGACGAGTGGGGCGGGATCTACGAGCAGTACTTC. The encoded protein is CASDEWGGIYEQYF.

This clonotype came up a few times. The J gene is TRBJ1-2, the V gene TRBV28; TRBD1 matches 10 bases. The ends lost 4 bases at V and 4 bases at J; junction bases unmatched: 6. The CDR3 loop spans 15 amino acids. CDR1 and CDR2 from the germline V gene are MDHEN and SYDVKM. CDR3 amino acids: CASSSSGDRGYGYTF. The CDR3 coding sequence is TGTGCCAGCAGTTCAAGCGGGGACAGGGGCTATGGCTACACCTTC.

The sample holds a few counts of this clonotype. J is TRBJ2-5 and V is TRBV25-1; D remains unclear. Trimming stripped 1 base from V and 0 bases from J, with 9 bases between. The length of the CDR3 is 15 residues. Germline V lookup: CDR1 MGHDK, CDR2 SYGVNS. CDR3 in amino acids: CASSESFGYQETQYF. For the CDR3, the DNA is TGTGCCAGCAGTGAATCTTTCGGGTACCAAGAGACCCAGTACTTC.

This clonotype turned up a few times. The rearrangement links TRBV3-1 to TRBJ1-5; the D is unclear. V was cut by 0 bases and J by 4 bases, with 1 base left in between. The germline V gene encodes CDR1 LGHDT and CDR2 YNNKEL (reference sequence). The CDR3 is 12 residues long. This chain's CDR3 is CASSQENQPQHF. The CDR3 DNA reads as TGTGCCAGCAGCCAAGAGAATCAGCCCCAGCATTTT.

This clonotype was picked up many times. The rearrangement joins TRBV20-1 to TRBJ2-7; 10 positions match TRBD1. Per germline, CDR1 DFQATT and CDR2 SNEGSKA (reference sequence). The CDR3 spans 13 residues. The ends lost 6 bases at V and 7 bases at J; junction bases unmatched: 9. The DNA of the CDR3 is TGCAGTGCGACCGGGACAGGGGTTTGGGAGCAGTACTTC. It translates to CSATGTGVWEQYF.

This clonotype was found a few times. This chain connects TRBV5-1 to TRBJ1-4; 7 bases match TRBD1. The germline CDR1 and CDR2 sequences are SGHRS and YFSETQ. Unmatched junction bases numbered 10, after V lost 4 bases and J lost 7 bases. This CDR3 spans 15 amino acids. This CDR3 is CASSKTGFVSEKLFF. The CDR3 DNA sequence: TGCGCCAGCAGCAAGACAGGGTTTGTGAGTGAAAAACTGTTTTTT.

The chain links TRBV19 to TRBJ2-3; 7 bases map to TRBD2. There are 13 residues in the CDR3. Germline trimming cut 6 bases from V and 2 bases from J; bases unmatched to any gene: 2. Germline V CDR1 and CDR2: LNHDA, SQIVND (reference sequence). In DNA form, the CDR3 reads TGTGCCAGTAGCCGGGAGGACACAGATACGCAGTATTTT. Translating it yields CASSREDTDTQYF.

J is TRBJ2-7 and V is TRBV20-1; 9 bases fit TRBD2. This CDR3 contains 14 residues. Germline CDR1 reads DFQATT; CDR2 reads SNEGSKA (reference sequence). V was clipped by 0 bases and J by 3 bases; unmatched bases: 3. The CDR3 here is CSAREWTSVYEQYF. As DNA, the CDR3 is TGCAGTGCTAGAGAGTGGACTAGCGTCTACGAGCAGTACTTC.

This clonotype was observed a few times. The chain is built from TRBV20-1 and TRBJ1-5, with a possible D match to TRBD1 (5 bases). Trimming stripped 0 bases from V and 0 bases from J, with 18 bases between. Germline V gives CDR1 DFQATT, CDR2 SNEGSKA (reference sequence). This CDR3 is 18 amino acids long. Here the CDR3 DNA reads TGCAGTGCTAGAGATCGTCTGACGGGGACCTTTAGCAATCAGCCCCAGCATTTT. It encodes CSARDRLTGTFSNQPQHF.

The table lists this clonotype with many counts. This chain joins TRBV12-3 or TRBV12-4 and TRBJ1-1; D is perhaps TRBD1 (5 bases). V was cut by 6 bases and J by 1 base, with 12 bases left in between. The CDR3 has 14 residues. The CDR3 nucleotides are TGTGCCAGCAGCTCGTTCGGGGGGAACACTGAAGCTTTCTTT. Protein sequence: CASSSFGGNTEAFF.

CDR3 in DNA: TGTGCCAGCAGCTTAGCGCCAGCGGGAGTTAACACCGGGGAGCTGTTTTTT. Protein product: CASSLAPAGVNTGELFF. The chain recombines TRBV7-6 with TRBJ2-2; 8 nucleotides agree with TRBD2. Germline CDR1 and CDR2: SGHVS and FNYEAQ. CDR3 length: 17 residues. V shed 0 bases, J shed 2 bases, and the junction held 5 bases outside the gene matches.

The genes are TRBV12-3 or TRBV12-4 and TRBJ2-1, with D perhaps matching TRBD1 or TRBD2 (6 bases each). This CDR3 is 16 amino acids long. V was clipped by 5 bases and J by 8 bases, with 22 bases between them. The CDR3 protein is CASSQPTRRGDDEQFF. The CDR3 DNA reads TGTGCCAGCAGTCAACCTACTAGAAGGGGGGACGATGAGCAGTTCTTC.

This clonotype was counted only a few times. The rearrangement links TRBV7-9 to TRBJ2-1; D not resolved. V shed 0 bases and J shed 0 bases, with 12 bases lying between them. The CDR3 extends over 17 amino acids. The germline V gene encodes CDR1 SEHNR and CDR2 FQNEAQ (reference sequence). The DNA of the CDR3 is TGTGCCAGCAGCTTAGCCCCCCTGCACCTCTCCTACAATGAGCAGTTCTTC. Its protein is CASSLAPLHLSYNEQFF.

V and J are TRBV4-3 and TRBJ2-5; a possible D gene is TRBD2 (5 bases). This CDR3 has 16 residues. The V end was cut by 0 bases, the J end by 4 bases, with 15 bases between. The germline V gene encodes CDR1 LGHNA and CDR2 YSLEER. The CDR3 sequence: CASSQDRSGSGETQYF. CDR3 in DNA: TGCGCCAGCAGCCAAGATCGGTCGGGGAGTGGAGAGACCCAGTACTTC.

The chain links TRBV20-1 to TRBJ1-1; D not resolved. This CDR3 comprises 13 residues. Trimming shortened V by 6 bases and J by 4 bases, and 15 bases separated the two germline ends. Germline V CDR1 and CDR2: DFQATT, SNEGSKA (reference sequence). CDR3 sequence (DNA): TGCAGTGCCAATGACAATCTGAGCACTGAAGCTTTCTTT. It codes for CSANDNLSTEAFF.